Listed here is a single T cell receptor beta chain. The data were obtained in a study of blood T cell repertoires in COVID-19. The wider study: Samples of COVID-19 (acute and convalescent) were obtained from the United States, Italy and Spain. The analysed material was cDNA or gDNA that came from T cells, B-cell-depleted T cells, or PBMCs.

As handled by the study authors: The assay estimated nucleated cells by amplifying reference gene primers. The table came from immunoSEQ multiplex PCR; TCRdb's copy has only in-frame clones and leaves some out. The V and J calls and clone size are taken from that table; D and trimming were inferred from the DNA. The sample shows about 200,000 clones, roughly 85% of them seen only once. The V and J ends lost 5 bases and 2 bases respectively, with 9 bases between them. CDR3 size: 13 residues. CDR1 and CDR2 from the germline V gene are SGHTA and FQGTGA. The chain is built from TRBV7-3 and TRBJ1-1; D is unclear. The TCR was taken from a man in his 60s with acute or convalescent COVID-19. Sequenced sample: peripheral blood. The CDR3, as DNA: TGTGCCAGCAGCCACGACAAAAACACTGAAGCTTTCTTT. This sequence encodes CASSHDKNTEAFF.